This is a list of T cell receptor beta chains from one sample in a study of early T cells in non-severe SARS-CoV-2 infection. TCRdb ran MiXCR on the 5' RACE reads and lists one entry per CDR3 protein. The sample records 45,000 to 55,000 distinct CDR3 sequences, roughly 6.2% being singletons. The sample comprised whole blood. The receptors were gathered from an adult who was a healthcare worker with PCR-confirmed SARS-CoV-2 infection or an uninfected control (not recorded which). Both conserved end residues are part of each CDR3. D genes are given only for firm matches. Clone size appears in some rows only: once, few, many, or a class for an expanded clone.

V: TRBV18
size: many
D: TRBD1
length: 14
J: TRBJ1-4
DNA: TGTGCCAGCTCACAACGGACAGGGGTCGAAAAACTGTTTTTT
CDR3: CASSQRTGVEKLFF

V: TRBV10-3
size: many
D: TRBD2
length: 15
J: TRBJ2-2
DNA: TGTGCCATCAGCCTTGGGGAGGGGAACACCGGGGAGCTGTTTTTT
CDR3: CAISLGEGNTGELFF

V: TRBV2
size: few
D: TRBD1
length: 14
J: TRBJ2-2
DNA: TGTGCCAGCAGTTTTCAGGGGGCTCCCGGGGAGCTGTTTTTT
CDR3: CASSFQGAPGELFF

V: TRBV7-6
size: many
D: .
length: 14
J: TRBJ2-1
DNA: TGTGCCAGCAGCTTAGAGGAAGGTCCCCGGGAGCAGTTCTTC
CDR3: CASSLEEGPREQFF

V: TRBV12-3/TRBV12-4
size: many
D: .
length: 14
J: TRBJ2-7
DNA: TGTGCCAGCAGTCCGAGACAGTTCCCTTACGAGCAGTACTTC
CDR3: CASSPRQFPYEQYF

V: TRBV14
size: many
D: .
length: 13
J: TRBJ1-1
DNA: TGTGCCAGCAGCCTGGGCCTGAACACTGAAGCTTTCTTT
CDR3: CASSLGLNTEAFF

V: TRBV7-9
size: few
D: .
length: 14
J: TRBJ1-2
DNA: TGTGCCACCCAGGGGAATAGGTGGGGCGATGGCTACACCTTC
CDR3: CATQGNRWGDGYTF

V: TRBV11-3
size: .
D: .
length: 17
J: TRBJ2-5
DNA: TGTGCCAGCAGCTTAGGGCAGAGTAGCCGGGCGGAAGAGACCCAGTACTTC
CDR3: CASSLGQSSRAEETQYF

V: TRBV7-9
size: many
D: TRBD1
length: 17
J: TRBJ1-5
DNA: TGTGCCAGCAGCTCCGACAGGGGGCCGGGAAGCAATCAGCCCCAGCATTTT
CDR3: CASSSDRGPGSNQPQHF

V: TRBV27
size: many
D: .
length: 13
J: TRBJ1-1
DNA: TGTGCCAGCAGTTCTACAGGGAACACTGAAGCTTTCTTT
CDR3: CASSSTGNTEAFF

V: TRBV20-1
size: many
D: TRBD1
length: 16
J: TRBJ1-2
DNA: TGCAGTGCTAGCCAGACCGGGACAGGTCGTCTAGGAGGCTACACCTTC
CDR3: CSASQTGTGRLGGYTF

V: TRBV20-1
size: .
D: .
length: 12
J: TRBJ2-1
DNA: TGCAGTGCCGAGGGCACAGCCAATGAGCAGTTCTTC
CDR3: CSAEGTANEQFF

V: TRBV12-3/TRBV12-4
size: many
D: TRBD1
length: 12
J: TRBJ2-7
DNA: TGTGCCAGCAGTTTCAGGGGGAACGAGCAGTACTTC
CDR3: CASSFRGNEQYF

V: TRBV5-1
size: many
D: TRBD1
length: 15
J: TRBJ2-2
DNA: TGCGCCAGCAGCTTTGGACAGGGTAACACCGGGGAGCTGTTTTTT
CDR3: CASSFGQGNTGELFF

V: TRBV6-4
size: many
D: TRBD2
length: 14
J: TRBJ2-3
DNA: TGTGCCAGCAGTCCCGGGACTACCACAGATACGCAGTATTTT
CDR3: CASSPGTTTDTQYF

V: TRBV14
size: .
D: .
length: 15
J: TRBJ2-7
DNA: TGTGCCAGCAGCCAAGATGTTGGCGCCGGGGCCGAGCAGTACTTC
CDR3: CASSQDVGAGAEQYF

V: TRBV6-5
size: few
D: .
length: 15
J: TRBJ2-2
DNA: TGTGCCAGCAGTTACTCGAGCCTATCCACCGGGGAGCTGTTTTTT
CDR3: CASSYSSLSTGELFF

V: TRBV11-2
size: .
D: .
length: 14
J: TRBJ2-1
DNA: TGTGCCAGCAGCTTAGTTAGCGAACACAATGAGCAGTTCTTC
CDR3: CASSLVSEHNEQFF

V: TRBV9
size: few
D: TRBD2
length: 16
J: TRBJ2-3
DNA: TGTGCCAGCAGCCAGGGACTAGCGGGGAGCACAGATACGCAGTATTTT
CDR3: CASSQGLAGSTDTQYF

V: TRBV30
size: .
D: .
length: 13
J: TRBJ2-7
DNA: TGTGCCTGGAGTGAGTGGGGGACCTACGAGCAGTACTTC
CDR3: CAWSEWGTYEQYF

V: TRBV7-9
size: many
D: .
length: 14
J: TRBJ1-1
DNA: TGTGCCAGCAGCGGGTATCCGGAGAACACTGAAGCTTTCTTT
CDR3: CASSGYPENTEAFF

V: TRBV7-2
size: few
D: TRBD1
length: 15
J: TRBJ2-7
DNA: TGTGCCAGCAGCCTATCGACAGGGTTCGTTTACGAGCAGTACTTC
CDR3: CASSLSTGFVYEQYF

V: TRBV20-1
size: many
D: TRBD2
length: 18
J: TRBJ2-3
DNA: TGCAGTGCCGGGCCCTTTTCGGGGGGTGTCACTAGCACAGATACGCAGTATTTT
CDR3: CSAGPFSGGVTSTDTQYF

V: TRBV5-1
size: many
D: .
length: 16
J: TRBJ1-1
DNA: TGCGCCAGCAGTATTGAACTTGGCAGGCCCCACACTGAAGCTTTCTTT
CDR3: CASSIELGRPHTEAFF

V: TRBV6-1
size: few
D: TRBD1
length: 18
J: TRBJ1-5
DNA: TGTGCCAGCAACAGAAAGTTCACAGGGGGCGAGGGCAATCAGCCCCAGCATTTT
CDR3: CASNRKFTGGEGNQPQHF

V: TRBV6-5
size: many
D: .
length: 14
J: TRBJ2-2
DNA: TGTGCCAGCAGCCTCAGTCGAAGCACCGGGGAGCTGTTTTTT
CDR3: CASSLSRSTGELFF

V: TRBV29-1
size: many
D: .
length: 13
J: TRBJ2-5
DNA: TGCAGCGTTGAACAGGGGCGAGGAGAGACCCAGTACTTC
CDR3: CSVEQGRGETQYF

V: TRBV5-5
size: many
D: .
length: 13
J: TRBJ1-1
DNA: TGTGCCAGCAGCTTGGATCCGAACACTGAAGCTTTCTTT
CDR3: CASSLDPNTEAFF

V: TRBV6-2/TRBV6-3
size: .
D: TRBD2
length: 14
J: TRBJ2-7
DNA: TGTGCCAGCAGTTACTCGATGACTAGCGACGAGCAGTACTTC
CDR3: CASSYSMTSDEQYF

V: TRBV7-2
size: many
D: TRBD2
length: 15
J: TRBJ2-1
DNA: TGTGCCAGCAGCAGTAGCGGGGGGACCTACAATGAGCAGTTCTTC
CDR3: CASSSSGGTYNEQFF

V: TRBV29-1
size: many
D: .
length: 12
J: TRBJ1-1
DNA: TGCAGCGTTGGACAGCCGAACACTGAAGCTTTCTTT
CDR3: CSVGQPNTEAFF

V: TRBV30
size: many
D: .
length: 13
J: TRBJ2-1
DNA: TGTGCCTGGATCAGAGGAGGACCTAATGAGCAGTTCTTC
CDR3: CAWIRGGPNEQFF

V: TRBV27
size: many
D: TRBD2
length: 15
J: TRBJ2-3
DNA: TGTGCCAGCAGTCTTAGCGGGGGGGCGGGAGGTACGCAGTATTTT
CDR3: CASSLSGGAGGTQYF

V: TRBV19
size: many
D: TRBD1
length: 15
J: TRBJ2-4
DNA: TGTGCCAGCTCGGGACAGGGGGCGGCAAAAAACATTCAGTACTTC
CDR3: CASSGQGAAKNIQYF

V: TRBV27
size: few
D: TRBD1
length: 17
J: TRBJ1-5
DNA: TGTGCCAGTGGCCGGGACAGGGGGCCATTCGGCAATCAGCCCCAGCATTTT
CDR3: CASGRDRGPFGNQPQHF

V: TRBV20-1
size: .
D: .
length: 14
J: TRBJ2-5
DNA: TGCAGTGCTAGAGTGTCAGGACCACAAGAGACCCAGTACTTC
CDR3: CSARVSGPQETQYF

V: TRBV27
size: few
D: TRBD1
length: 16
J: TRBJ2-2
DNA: TGTGCCAGCAGTTCGGGAAACAAGGGGGCGGCCGGGGAGCTGTTTTTT
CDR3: CASSSGNKGAAGELFF

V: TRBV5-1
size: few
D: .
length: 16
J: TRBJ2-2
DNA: TGCGCCAGCAGCTTGGGAGGCAGAGCGAACACCGGGGAGCTGTTTTTT
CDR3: CASSLGGRANTGELFF

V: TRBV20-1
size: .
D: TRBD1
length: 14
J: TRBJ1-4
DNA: TGCAGTGCTACGGACAGGGTGGTTAATGAAAAACTGTTTTTT
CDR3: CSATDRVVNEKLFF

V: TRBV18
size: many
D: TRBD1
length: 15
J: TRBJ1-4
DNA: TGTGCCAGCTCATCCTCGGGACAGACTAATGAAAAACTGTTTTTT
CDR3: CASSSSGQTNEKLFF

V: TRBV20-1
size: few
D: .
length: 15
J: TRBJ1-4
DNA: TGCAGTGCTAGAAGCGGGTCCCAGACTATTGAAAAACTGTTTTTT
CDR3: CSARSGSQTIEKLFF

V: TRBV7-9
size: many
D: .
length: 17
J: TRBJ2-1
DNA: TGTGCCAGCAGCCCCCGGGTAGGTCGGAGCACTTACAATGAGCAGTTCTTC
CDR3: CASSPRVGRSTYNEQFF

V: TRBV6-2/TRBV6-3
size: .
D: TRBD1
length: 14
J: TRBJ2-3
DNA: TGTGCCAGCAGGAGGACAGGGGGCACAGATACGCAGTATTTT
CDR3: CASRRTGGTDTQYF

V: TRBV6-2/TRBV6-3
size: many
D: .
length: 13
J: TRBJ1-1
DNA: TGTGCCAGCAGTTATGAGCGGTACACTGAAGCTTTCTTT
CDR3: CASSYERYTEAFF

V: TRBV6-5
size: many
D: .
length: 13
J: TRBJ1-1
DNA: TGTGCCAGCCGACCTCCAGGGAACACTGAAGCTTTCTTT
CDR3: CASRPPGNTEAFF

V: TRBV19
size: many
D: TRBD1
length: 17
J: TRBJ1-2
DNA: TGTGCCAGTAGCACACTCATGGCCCAGGGGGCGGTCTATGGCTACACCTTC
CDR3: CASSTLMAQGAVYGYTF

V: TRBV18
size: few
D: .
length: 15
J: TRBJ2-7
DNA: TGTGCCAGCTCAACTAGTTCCGGGACCCTGGCCGAGCAGTACTTC
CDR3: CASSTSSGTLAEQYF